A single T cell receptor beta chain is shown here with its context. Its antigen is currently unknown. With 8 bases clipped from V and 5 bases from J, the junction kept 14 bases outside the gene matches. CDR3 length: 15 amino acids. Germline lookup yields CDR1 MDHEN and CDR2 SYDVKM. The sequenced template was cDNA made from the entire isolated RNA. Clones were sequenced by immunoSEQ multiplex PCR, and TCRdb holds only the in-frame ones, with some missing. The table records about 160,000 clones, approximately 7.9% of them present only once. These data belong to a study of beta chain features in type 1 diabetes. Looking at the study overall: Cell yields, gender and age were comparable in patients and healthy donors. Across every sample, 107,917,701 sorted cells were examined in total.

Whole-study results and caveats: Moderately but significantly shorter TCRB CDR3s were found in Type 1 diabetes patients in all four CD4+ subsets. More deletions and fewer insertions at VDJ junctions were found in patients with type 1 diabetes.

This TCR came from a man between 18 and 35 years old with type 1 diabetes. Sequenced input: central memory CD4+ T cells from blood. The chain carries TRBV28 and TRBJ2-5; 7 bases fit TRBD2. CDR3 coding DNA: TGTGCCAGCTGGGGAGCGGGACCCCGCCGGGAGACCCAGTACTTC. Residues: CASWGAGPRRETQYF.